This T cell receptor (beta chain) was found in a study of T-cell memory formation after mild COVID-19. This clonotype was recorded a few times. The antigen remains unidentified. The CDR3 contains 18 residues. V lost 0 bases and J lost 0; bases outside the gene matches: 8. Germline lookup yields CDR1 SGHKS and CDR2 YYEKEE (reference sequence). Study-level findings and limits: Later expanders leaned CD4+, whereas day 15 to 85 contracting clones were balanced CD4/CD8.

TCRdb ran MiXCR on the 5' RACE reads and lists one entry per CDR3 protein. The table lists 560,000 or so distinct CDR3 sequences, 17% of them singletons. This TCR came from an adult woman who had mild COVID-19 (a few samples of this study predate the infection). Cell type and time point are not known. The V gene is TRBV5-5, the J gene TRBJ2-7; 11 bases are shared with TRBD2. The sequenced material came from PBMCs or a T cell subset sorted from them (not recorded which). DNA of the CDR3: TGTGCCAGCAGCTTGGCCCCGCAGCTAGCGGGGGGCTCCTACGAGCAGTACTTC. Protein: CASSLAPQLAGGSYEQYF.